Here is one T cell receptor (beta chain) with its context. The data stem from a study of blood T cell repertoires in COVID-19. Study-level background: Acute and convalescent COVID-19 samples came from the United States, Italy and Spain. PBMCs, B-cell-depleted T cells, or T cells provided the cDNA or gDNA that made up the material.

Per the study methods: Amplification of reference gene primers was used by the study to estimate nucleated cell counts. Sequencing used immunoSEQ multiplex PCR; TCRdb keeps in-frame clones, though not all of them. V and J calls and clone size are given by that table; D and trimming were obtained from the DNA. The sample consists of some 250,000 clones, around 90% of them appearing once. The CDR3 has 17 amino acids. A Seattle source enrolled patients during active infection and followed them longitudinally. The origin of this receptor is a woman aged 55-69 years with COVID-19, enrolled during active disease. The source material was peripheral blood. The V gene is TRBV21-1, the J gene TRBJ1-1; the DNA was not used to check the table's D call, TRBD1. TRBV21-1 is a pseudogene segment. The CDR3 spells CASSKARLTGLTTEAFF. DNA of the CDR3: TGTGCCAGCAGCAAAGCGCGGTTGACAGGGTTGACCACTGAAGCTTTCTTT.